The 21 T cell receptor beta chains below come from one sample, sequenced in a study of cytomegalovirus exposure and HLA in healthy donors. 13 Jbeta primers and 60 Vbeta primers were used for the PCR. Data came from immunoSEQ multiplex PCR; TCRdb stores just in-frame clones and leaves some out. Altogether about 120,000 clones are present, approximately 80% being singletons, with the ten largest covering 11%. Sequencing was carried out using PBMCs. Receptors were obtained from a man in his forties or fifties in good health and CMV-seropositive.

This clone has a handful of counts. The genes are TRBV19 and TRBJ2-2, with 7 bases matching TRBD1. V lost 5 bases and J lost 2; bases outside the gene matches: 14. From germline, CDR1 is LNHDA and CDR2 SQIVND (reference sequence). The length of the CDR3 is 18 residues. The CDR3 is CASSHWGPGGINTGELFF. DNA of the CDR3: TGTGCCAGTAGTCACTGGGGGCCAGGGGGAATAAACACCGGGGAGCTGTTTTTT.

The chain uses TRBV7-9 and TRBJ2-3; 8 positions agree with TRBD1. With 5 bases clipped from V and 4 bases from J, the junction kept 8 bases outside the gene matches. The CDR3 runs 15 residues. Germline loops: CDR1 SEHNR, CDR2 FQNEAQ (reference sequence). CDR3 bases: TGTGCCAGCAGCGCCAGGGGACAGGATCCAGATACGCAGTATTTT. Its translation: CASSARGQDPDTQYF.

In DNA form, the CDR3 reads TGCGCCAGCGGACAGGAGATGAACACTGAAGCTTTCTTT. Its protein product is CASGQEMNTEAFF. The chain uses TRBV5-1 and TRBJ1-1; 7 bases are shared with TRBD1. Germline lookup yields CDR1 SGHRS and CDR2 YFSETQ. The CDR3 is made up of 13 amino acids. V shed 7 bases and J 0 bases; nucleotides not matched to a gene: 3.

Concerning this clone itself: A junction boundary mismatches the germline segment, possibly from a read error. The CDR3: CASSGGAYNEQFF. The CDR3 DNA sequence: TGTGCCAGTAGCGGGGGGGCCTACAATGAGCAGTTCTTC. This sequence joins TRBV9 and TRBJ2-1; 11 bases are a match to TRBD2. This CDR3 has 13 amino acids. Germline assignment: CDR1 SGDLS and CDR2 YYNGEE.

CDR3 region: CASSAGQGGREKLFF. CDR3 bases: TGTGCCAGCAGCGCCGGCCAGGGCGGTCGGGAAAAACTGTTTTTT. The genes are TRBV9 and TRBJ1-4; weak D call: TRBD1 (5 bases). Germline lookup yields CDR1 SGDLS and CDR2 YYNGEE. V lost 3 bases, J lost 8 bases, and 17 bases lay in between. This CDR3 comprises 15 residues.

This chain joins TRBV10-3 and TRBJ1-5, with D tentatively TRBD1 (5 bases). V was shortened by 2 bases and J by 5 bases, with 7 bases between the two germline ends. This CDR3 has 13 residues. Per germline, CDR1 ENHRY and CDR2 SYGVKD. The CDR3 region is CAISERGYQPQHF. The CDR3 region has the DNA TGTGCCATCAGTGAGAGGGGCTATCAGCCCCAGCATTTT.

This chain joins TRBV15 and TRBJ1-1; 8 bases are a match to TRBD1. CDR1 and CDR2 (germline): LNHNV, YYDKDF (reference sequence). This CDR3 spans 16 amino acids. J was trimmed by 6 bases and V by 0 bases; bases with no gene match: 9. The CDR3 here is CATSRDRDRRGPEAFF. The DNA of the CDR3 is TGTGCCACCAGCAGAGACCGGGACAGGAGGGGTCCTGAAGCTTTCTTT.

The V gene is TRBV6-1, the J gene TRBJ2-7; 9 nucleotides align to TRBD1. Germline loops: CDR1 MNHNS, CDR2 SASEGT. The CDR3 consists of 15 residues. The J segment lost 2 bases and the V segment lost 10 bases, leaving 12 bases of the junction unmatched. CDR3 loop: CATQEGQGFTYEQYF. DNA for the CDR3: TGTGCCACACAGGAGGGACAGGGTTTTACCTACGAGCAGTACTTC.

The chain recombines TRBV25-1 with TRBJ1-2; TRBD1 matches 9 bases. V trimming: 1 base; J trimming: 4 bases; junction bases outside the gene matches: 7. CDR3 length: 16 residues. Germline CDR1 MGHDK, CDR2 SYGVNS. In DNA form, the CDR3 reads TGTGCCAGCAGTGAATCCCTAGGGACAGGGACCTATGGCTACACCTTC. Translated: CASSESLGTGTYGYTF.

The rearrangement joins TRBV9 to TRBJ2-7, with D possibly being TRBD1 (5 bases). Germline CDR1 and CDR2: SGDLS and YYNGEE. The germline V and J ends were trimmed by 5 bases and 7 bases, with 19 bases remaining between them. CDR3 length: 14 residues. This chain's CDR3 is CASSRNWGPWEQYF. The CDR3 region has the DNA TGTGCCAGCAGTCGAAATTGGGGCCCCTGGGAGCAGTACTTC.

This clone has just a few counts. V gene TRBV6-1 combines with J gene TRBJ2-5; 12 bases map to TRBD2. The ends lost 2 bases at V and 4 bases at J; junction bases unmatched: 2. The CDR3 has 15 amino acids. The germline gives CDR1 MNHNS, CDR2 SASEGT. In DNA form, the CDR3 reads TGTGCCAGCAGTGAACTAGCGGGGGGGCCAGAGACCCAGTACTTC. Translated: CASSELAGGPETQYF.

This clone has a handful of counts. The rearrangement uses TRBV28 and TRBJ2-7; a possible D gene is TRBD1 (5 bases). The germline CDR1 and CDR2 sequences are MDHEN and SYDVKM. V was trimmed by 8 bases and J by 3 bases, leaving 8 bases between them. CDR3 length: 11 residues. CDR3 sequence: CASADSYEQYF. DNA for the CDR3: TGTGCCAGCGCCGACAGCTACGAGCAGTACTTC.

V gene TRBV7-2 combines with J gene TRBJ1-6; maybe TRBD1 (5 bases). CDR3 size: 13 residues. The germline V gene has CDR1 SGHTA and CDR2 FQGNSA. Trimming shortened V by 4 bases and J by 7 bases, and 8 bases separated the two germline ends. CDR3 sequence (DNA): TGTGCCAGCAGCTCAAGACAGAATTCACCCCTCCACTTT. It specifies CASSSRQNSPLHF.

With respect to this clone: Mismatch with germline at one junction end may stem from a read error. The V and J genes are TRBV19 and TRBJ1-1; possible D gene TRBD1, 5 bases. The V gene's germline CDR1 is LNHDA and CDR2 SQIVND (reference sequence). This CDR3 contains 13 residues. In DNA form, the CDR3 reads TGTGCCAGTAGTATAGGCCCCAGGGCTGACGCTTTCTTT. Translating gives CASSIGPRADAFF.

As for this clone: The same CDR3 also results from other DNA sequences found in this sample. The CDR3 region is CASSWDRGKGYSNQPQHF. The CDR3 DNA reads TGTGCCAGCAGCTGGGACAGGGGGAAAGGCTACAGCAATCAGCCCCAGCATTTT. The chain recombines TRBV5-6 with TRBJ1-5; 11 bases fit TRBD1. Germline loops: CDR1 SGHDT, CDR2 YYEEEE. Losses at the gene ends were 3 bases for V and 1 base for J; bases not matched to a gene: 9. CDR3 length: 18 amino acids.

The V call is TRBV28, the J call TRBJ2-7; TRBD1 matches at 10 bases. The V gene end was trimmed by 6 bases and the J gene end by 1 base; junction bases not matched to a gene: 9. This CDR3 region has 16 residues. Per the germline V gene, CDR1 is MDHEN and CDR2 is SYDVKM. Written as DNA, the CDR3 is TGTGCCAGCAGCTCCTTCCGGGACAGGGGATCCTACGAGCAGTACTTC. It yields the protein CASSSFRDRGSYEQYF.

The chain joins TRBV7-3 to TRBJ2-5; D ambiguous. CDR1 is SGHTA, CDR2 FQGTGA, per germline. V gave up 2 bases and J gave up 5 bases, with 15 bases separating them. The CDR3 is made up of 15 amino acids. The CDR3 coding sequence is TGTGCCAGCAGCTTAGAAGTGGCGGTTCCTGAGACCCAGTACTTC. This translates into CASSLEVAVPETQYF. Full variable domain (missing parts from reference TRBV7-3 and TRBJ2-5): GAGVSQTPSNKVTEKGKYVELRCDPISGHTALYWYRQSLGQGPEFLIYFQGTGAADDSGLPNDRFFAVRPEGSVSTLKIQRTERGDSAVYLCASSLEVAVPETQYFGPGTRLLVL.

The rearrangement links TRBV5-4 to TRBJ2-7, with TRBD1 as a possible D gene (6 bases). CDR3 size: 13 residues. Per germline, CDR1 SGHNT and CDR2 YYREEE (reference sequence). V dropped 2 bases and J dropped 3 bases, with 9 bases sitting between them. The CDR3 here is CASSFDRNYEQYF. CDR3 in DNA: TGTGCCAGCAGCTTCGACAGGAACTACGAGCAGTACTTC.

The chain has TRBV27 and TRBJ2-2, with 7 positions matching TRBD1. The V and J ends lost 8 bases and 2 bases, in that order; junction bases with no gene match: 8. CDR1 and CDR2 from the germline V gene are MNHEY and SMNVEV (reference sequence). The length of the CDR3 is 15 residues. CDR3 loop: CASGRQGTNTGELFF. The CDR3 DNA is TGTGCCAGCGGAAGACAGGGTACCAACACCGGGGAGCTGTTTTTT.

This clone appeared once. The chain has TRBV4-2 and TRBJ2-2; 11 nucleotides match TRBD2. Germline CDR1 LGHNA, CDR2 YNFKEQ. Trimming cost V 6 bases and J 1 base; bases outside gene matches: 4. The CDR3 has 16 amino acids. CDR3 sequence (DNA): TGTGCCAGCAGAACCGGGACTAGCGGGAACACCGGGGAGCTGTTTTTT. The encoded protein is CASRTGTSGNTGELFF.

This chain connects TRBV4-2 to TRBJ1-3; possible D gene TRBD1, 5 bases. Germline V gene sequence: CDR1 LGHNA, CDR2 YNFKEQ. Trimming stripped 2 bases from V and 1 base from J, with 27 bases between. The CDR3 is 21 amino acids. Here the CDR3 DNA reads TGTGCCAGCAGCCAAAGCCTTGGGGGGGTTCGGGGAGGTAGGTCTGGAAACACCATATATTTT. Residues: CASSQSLGGVRGGRSGNTIYF.